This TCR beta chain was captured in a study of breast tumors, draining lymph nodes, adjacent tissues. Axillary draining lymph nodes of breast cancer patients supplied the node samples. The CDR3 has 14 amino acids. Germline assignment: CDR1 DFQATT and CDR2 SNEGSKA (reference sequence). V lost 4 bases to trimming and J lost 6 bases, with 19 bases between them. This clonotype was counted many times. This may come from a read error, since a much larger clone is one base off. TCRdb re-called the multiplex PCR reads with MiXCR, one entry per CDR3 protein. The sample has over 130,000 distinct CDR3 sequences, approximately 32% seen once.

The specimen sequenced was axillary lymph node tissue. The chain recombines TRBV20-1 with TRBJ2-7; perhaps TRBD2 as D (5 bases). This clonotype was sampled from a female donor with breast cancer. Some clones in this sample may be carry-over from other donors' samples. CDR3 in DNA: TGCAGTGCTACTGACCGGGATTTCCACTCCGAGCAGTACTTC. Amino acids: CSATDRDFHSEQYF.